The subject of this entry is one TCR beta chain. Antigen unknown. This sample is part of a study of cytomegalovirus exposure and HLA in healthy donors. Per germline, CDR1 MGHRA and CDR2 YSYEKL. The V and J ends lost 4 bases and 5 bases respectively, with 14 bases between them. The CDR3 contains 15 residues. The PCR employed 60 Vbeta primers together with 13 Jbeta primers. Clones were sequenced by immunoSEQ multiplex PCR, and TCRdb holds only the in-frame ones, with some missing. The table lists 200,000 or so clones, around 73% of them singletons, with over 3.5% in the top ten. General observations from the study: Association with HLA alleles at 0.05 false discovery rate was found for some 18,000 TCR beta sequences in a later analysis. When presence/absence was analysed, sequencing depth was taken to be roughly uniform across donors.

The clonotype originates from a male donor in good health and CMV-seronegative. The V and J genes are TRBV4-1 and TRBJ2-2; a possible D gene is TRBD2 (7 bases). Sequencing input: PBMCs. DNA of the CDR3: TGCGCCAGCAGCCTCCCCGGGGGGCTTACCGGGGAGCTGTTTTTT. Translation: CASSLPGGLTGELFF.